The 6 T cell receptor beta chains listed next were all sequenced from one sample in a study of lymphopenia after photon versus proton radiotherapy. Sequencing was performed with immunoSEQ multiplex PCR; in TCRdb, only in-frame clones are kept and a portion is missing. The data show 160,000 or so clones, approximately 90% seen once. Material: peripheral blood, obtained from a patient treated with photon-based radiotherapy. Receptors were obtained from a man aged 50 to 60 with gastric cancer.

J is TRBJ1-2 and V is TRBV20-1; D remains ambiguous. V was cut by 6 bases and J by 8 bases, with 10 bases left in between. CDR1 DFQATT and CDR2 SNEGSKA come from the germline V gene (reference sequence). The CDR3 consists of 10 residues. CDR3 loop: CSATIRGYTF. CDR3 coding DNA: TGCAGTGCAACAATTAGGGGCTACACCTTC.

The V and J genes are TRBV28 and TRBJ1-3; tentatively, D is TRBD1 (5 bases). Germline V gene sequence: CDR1 MDHEN, CDR2 SYDVKM. This CDR3 has 16 amino acids. V was clipped by 5 bases and J by 5 bases, with 19 bases between them. The CDR3 is CASSRRAVGGRNTIYF. The CDR3 nucleotides are TGTGCCAGCAGTCGCAGGGCCGTCGGCGGGAGAAACACCATATATTTT.

The rearrangement links TRBV20-1 to TRBJ2-5; D ambiguous. Trimming removed 7 bases at V and 1 base at J, with 7 bases between. The CDR3 runs 11 residues. In germline, CDR1 is DFQATT, CDR2 SNEGSKA (reference sequence). CDR3 in amino acids: CSVEAQETQYF. DNA for the CDR3: TGCAGTGTAGAGGCCCAAGAGACCCAGTACTTC.

The chain carries TRBV4-1 and TRBJ2-1; 14 positions match TRBD2. Germline V gene sequence: CDR1 MGHRA, CDR2 YSYEKL. V was clipped by 3 bases and J by 7 bases; unmatched bases: 8. The CDR3 contains 17 residues. The CDR3 region has the DNA TGCGCCAGCAGCCATCCTCCGGGACTAGCGGGAGTTAATGAGCAGTTCTTC. Translated, it gives CASSHPPGLAGVNEQFF.

This rearrangement joins TRBV28 to TRBJ2-5, with D tentatively TRBD2 (6 bases). V was clipped by 1 base and J by 2 bases, with 20 bases between them. Germline V lookup: CDR1 MDHEN, CDR2 SYDVKM. The CDR3 length is 18 residues. In nucleotides, the CDR3 is TGTGCCAGCAGTTTATCCCTCCGGGGCCGGACTACACAAGAGACCCAGTACTTC. It codes for CASSLSLRGRTTQETQYF.

The gene calls are TRBV5-6 and TRBJ1-5; a weak D match, TRBD1 (5 bases). This CDR3 region has 14 residues. The germline gives CDR1 SGHDT, CDR2 YYEEEE. Trimming shortened V by 2 bases and J by 2 bases, and 8 bases separated the two germline ends. The CDR3 here is CASSFFRGNQPQHF. The CDR3 DNA reads TGTGCCAGCAGCTTTTTCAGGGGCAATCAGCCCCAGCATTTT.